The rows below give T cell receptor beta chains drawn from one sample of a study of control samples from healthy donors and cancer patients. Clones were sequenced by immunoSEQ multiplex PCR, and TCRdb holds only the in-frame ones, with some missing. The repertoire holds more than 150,000 clones, with approximately 92% as singletons. Sequencing was performed on blood. These TCRs come from a man younger than 30 in good health. CDR3s include the opening cysteine and the closing phenylalanine or tryptophan. The D gene is left open where the match is weak. Clone sizes are given selectively: once, few, many, or a class where the clone is expanded.

J gene: TRBJ2-3
D gene: TRBD1
clone size: NA
V gene: TRBV11-3
CDR3 protein: CASSFTTGNAQYF
CDR3 DNA: TGTGCCAGCAGCTTTACGACAGGGAACGCGCAGTATTTT

J gene: TRBJ2-7
D gene: TRBD1
clone size: NA
V gene: TRBV3-1/TRBV3-2
CDR3 protein: CASSHQGDEQYF
CDR3 DNA: TGTGCCAGCAGCCACCAGGGGGACGAGCAGTACTTC

J gene: TRBJ2-3
D gene: TRBD2
clone size: once
V gene: TRBV11-2
CDR3 protein: CASSLGTSGFTDTQYF
CDR3 DNA: TGTGCCAGCAGCTTAGGGACTAGCGGCTTCACAGATACGCAGTATTTT

J gene: TRBJ1-1
D gene: TRBD1
clone size: NA
V gene: TRBV19
CDR3 protein: CASSIPGTGGKAFF
CDR3 DNA: TGTGCCAGTAGTATTCCCGGGACAGGGGGAAAAGCTTTCTTT

J gene: TRBJ2-2
D gene: NA
clone size: NA
V gene: TRBV29-1
CDR3 protein: CSAPGHYTGELFF
CDR3 DNA: TGCAGCGCCCCCGGACACTACACCGGGGAGCTGTTTTTT

J gene: TRBJ1-5
D gene: TRBD1
clone size: NA
V gene: TRBV9
CDR3 protein: CASSNRDRGLPQHF
CDR3 DNA: TGTGCCAGCAGTAACCGGGACAGGGGGCTGCCCCAGCATTTT

J gene: TRBJ1-1
D gene: TRBD1
clone size: NA
V gene: TRBV24-1
CDR3 protein: CATSDRLTGRDTEAFF
CDR3 DNA: TGTGCCACCAGTGACCGACTGACAGGGCGGGACACTGAAGCTTTCTTT

J gene: TRBJ2-3
D gene: NA
clone size: NA
V gene: TRBV5-1
CDR3 protein: CASKQEGSGTQYF
CDR3 DNA: TGCGCCAGCAAGCAGGAAGGCTCCGGTACGCAGTATTTT

J gene: TRBJ1-1
D gene: NA
clone size: NA
V gene: TRBV10-3
CDR3 protein: CAISESGSTEAFF
CDR3 DNA: TGTGCCATCAGTGAGTCGGGAAGCACTGAAGCTTTCTTT

J gene: TRBJ1-5
D gene: NA
clone size: NA
V gene: TRBV6-1
CDR3 protein: CASSEARGFQPQHF
CDR3 DNA: TGTGCCAGCAGTGAAGCAAGAGGGTTTCAGCCCCAGCATTTT

J gene: TRBJ2-1
D gene: TRBD2
clone size: NA
V gene: TRBV24-1
CDR3 protein: CATSDLKRERGASSAYNEQFF
CDR3 DNA: TGTGCCACCAGTGATTTGAAGCGGGAGCGGGGGGCCTCCTCGGCTTACAATGAGCAGTTCTTC

J gene: TRBJ1-5
D gene: NA
clone size: NA
V gene: TRBV18
CDR3 protein: CASSPTWGGRNQPQHF
CDR3 DNA: TGTGCCAGCTCACCAACGTGGGGGGGCCGCAATCAGCCCCAGCATTTT

J gene: TRBJ2-3
D gene: NA
clone size: NA
V gene: TRBV19
CDR3 protein: CASRGQSTDTQYF
CDR3 DNA: TGTGCCAGTAGGGGGCAGAGCACAGATACGCAGTATTTT

J gene: TRBJ1-5
D gene: NA
clone size: few
V gene: TRBV5-8
CDR3 protein: CASSRQVGNQPQHF
CDR3 DNA: TGTGCCAGCAGTCGACAGGTGGGCAATCAGCCCCAGCATTTT

J gene: TRBJ2-3
D gene: NA
clone size: NA
V gene: TRBV13
CDR3 protein: CASSRQSTDTQYF
CDR3 DNA: TGTGCCAGCAGCCGACAGAGCACAGATACGCAGTATTTT

J gene: TRBJ2-1
D gene: NA
clone size: NA
V gene: TRBV15
CDR3 protein: CATSPWKGRYNEQFF
CDR3 DNA: TGTGCCACCAGCCCCTGGAAGGGGAGGTACAATGAGCAGTTCTTC

J gene: TRBJ1-2
D gene: NA
clone size: NA
V gene: TRBV28
CDR3 protein: CASSEGGNGYTF
CDR3 DNA: TGTGCCAGCAGTGAAGGGGGGAATGGCTACACCTTC

J gene: TRBJ2-2
D gene: TRBD1
clone size: NA
V gene: TRBV6-5
CDR3 protein: CASSYSGGQGTGELFF
CDR3 DNA: TGTGCCAGCAGTTACTCGGGGGGACAGGGAACCGGGGAGCTGTTTTTT

J gene: TRBJ1-1
D gene: NA
clone size: NA
V gene: TRBV21-1
CDR3 protein: CASSETGPMNTEAFF
CDR3 DNA: TGTGCCAGCAGCGAAACAGGGCCCATGAACACTGAAGCTTTCTTT

J gene: TRBJ1-1
D gene: NA
clone size: NA
V gene: TRBV25-1
CDR3 protein: CASSDKTGRNTEAFF
CDR3 DNA: TGTGCCAGCAGTGATAAAACAGGCAGGAACACTGAAGCTTTCTTT

J gene: TRBJ2-2
D gene: TRBD2
clone size: NA
V gene: TRBV24-1
CDR3 protein: CATSDSAGDRGNTGELFF
CDR3 DNA: TGTGCCACCAGTGATTCGGCGGGGGATCGCGGGAACACCGGGGAGCTGTTTTTT

J gene: TRBJ2-1
D gene: NA
clone size: NA
V gene: TRBV24-1
CDR3 protein: CATSPPRGALGYNEQFF
CDR3 DNA: TGTGCCACCAGCCCCCCGAGGGGGGCACTGGGCTACAATGAGCAGTTCTTC

J gene: TRBJ2-1
D gene: NA
clone size: NA
V gene: TRBV18
CDR3 protein: CASSPDNRGSRDEQFF
CDR3 DNA: TGTGCCAGCTCGCCTGACAACCGGGGAAGTAGGGATGAGCAGTTCTTC

J gene: TRBJ2-7
D gene: NA
clone size: NA
V gene: TRBV7-2
CDR3 protein: CASSPWTPRDEQYF
CDR3 DNA: TGTGCCAGCAGCCCTTGGACCCCGAGGGACGAGCAGTACTTC

J gene: TRBJ1-4
D gene: NA
clone size: NA
V gene: TRBV28
CDR3 protein: CASSLWGRGGPGNEKLFF
CDR3 DNA: TGTGCCAGCAGCCTATGGGGTAGAGGAGGGCCGGGCAATGAAAAACTGTTTTTT

J gene: TRBJ1-2
D gene: NA
clone size: NA
V gene: TRBV6-5
CDR3 protein: CASRQQAGGYTF
CDR3 DNA: TGTGCCAGCAGACAACAGGCGGGGGGCTACACCTTC

J gene: TRBJ1-4
D gene: NA
clone size: NA
V gene: TRBV19
CDR3 protein: CASSITAATNEKLFF
CDR3 DNA: TGTGCCAGTAGTATTACGGCCGCAACTAATGAAAAACTGTTTTTT

J gene: TRBJ2-7
D gene: TRBD1
clone size: NA
V gene: TRBV10-1
CDR3 protein: CASSVDRGLDEQYF
CDR3 DNA: TGCGCCAGCAGTGTGGACAGGGGGCTTGACGAGCAGTACTTC

J gene: TRBJ2-2
D gene: TRBD2
clone size: NA
V gene: TRBV5-1
CDR3 protein: CASSQRGAAGELFF
CDR3 DNA: TGCGCCAGCAGCCAGCGGGGAGCGGCCGGGGAGCTGTTTTTT

J gene: TRBJ2-6
D gene: NA
clone size: NA
V gene: TRBV6-1
CDR3 protein: CASSEEGGTGANVLTF
CDR3 DNA: TGTGCCAGCAGTGAAGAAGGGGGTACTGGGGCCAACGTCCTGACTTTC

J gene: TRBJ1-5
D gene: NA
clone size: NA
V gene: TRBV24-1
CDR3 protein: CATSGNGAQGQPQHF
CDR3 DNA: TGTGCCACCAGTGGAAATGGGGCACAGGGACAGCCCCAGCATTTT

J gene: TRBJ2-5
D gene: NA
clone size: NA
V gene: TRBV7-3
CDR3 protein: CASSQSPGEETQYF
CDR3 DNA: TGTGCCAGCAGCCAAAGCCCCGGGGAAGAGACCCAGTACTTC

J gene: TRBJ2-3
D gene: TRBD2
clone size: NA
V gene: TRBV12-5
CDR3 protein: CASGSGGGATDTQYF
CDR3 DNA: TGTGCTAGTGGTTCGGGAGGGGGGGCCACAGATACGCAGTATTTT